This T cell receptor beta chain came from a study of blood T cell repertoires in COVID-19. This clone was seen just once. This table comes from immunoSEQ multiplex PCR, and its TCRdb copy is limited to in-frame clones, with some not included. The top ten clones hold about 1.3% of a sample with about 220,000 clones, about four fifths of them seen once. The CDR3 is made up of 15 amino acids. V gave up 3 bases and J gave up 2 bases, with 14 bases separating them. Germline loops: CDR1 SGHKS, CDR2 YYEKEE (reference sequence). The receptor comes from a woman in her forties with acute COVID-19. What was sequenced was PBMCs or T cells enriched from blood (not recorded which). J is TRBJ1-1 and V is TRBV5-5; the D is unclear. CDR3 DNA: TGTGCCAGCAGCTCCCTACTCCGGGGTAACACTGAAGCTTTCTTT. As protein: CASSSLLRGNTEAFF.